The entry that follows covers one T cell receptor (beta chain) sequence. The target antigen is unknown. Germline lookup yields CDR1 SEHNR and CDR2 FQNEAQ (reference sequence). The ends were cut back, 5 bases at V and 5 bases at J, with 15 bases in the middle. The CDR3 contains 14 residues. Measured with immunoSEQ multiplex PCR; TCRdb has only the in-frame clones, and not every one. The sample includes millions of clones, about 95% of them seen just once. This sample was taken from a study of shared clonotypes between healthy human individuals. Study outcomes and limitations: The sampled material consisted only of blood, and tissue repertoires are likely to differ. For naive CD4 cells, 5% to 6.5% of clonotypes were shared across a handful of donors. In having few donors, the study represented limited genetic and exposure-history diversity.

Naive CD8 cells lacked CD45RO, underwent positive selection for CCR7 and left out terminally differentiated effector memory CD45RA+ cells. Sequenced material: naive CD8+ T cells sorted from blood. The TCR originated in a man aged 18 to 29 in good health. The chain has TRBV7-9 and TRBJ2-5; D is possibly TRBD1 or TRBD2 (6 bases each). This chain's CDR3 is CASSRGTQRETQYF. Here the CDR3 DNA reads TGTGCCAGCAGCCGGGGGACACAAAGGGAGACCCAGTACTTC. Filled out from reference TRBV7-9 and TRBJ2-5, the complete variable domain reads DTGVSQNPRHKITKRGQNVTFRCDPISEHNRLYWYRQTLGQGPEFLTYFQNEAQLEKSRLLSDRFSAERPKGSFSTLEIQRTEQGDSAMYLCASSRGTQRETQYFGPGTRLLVL.